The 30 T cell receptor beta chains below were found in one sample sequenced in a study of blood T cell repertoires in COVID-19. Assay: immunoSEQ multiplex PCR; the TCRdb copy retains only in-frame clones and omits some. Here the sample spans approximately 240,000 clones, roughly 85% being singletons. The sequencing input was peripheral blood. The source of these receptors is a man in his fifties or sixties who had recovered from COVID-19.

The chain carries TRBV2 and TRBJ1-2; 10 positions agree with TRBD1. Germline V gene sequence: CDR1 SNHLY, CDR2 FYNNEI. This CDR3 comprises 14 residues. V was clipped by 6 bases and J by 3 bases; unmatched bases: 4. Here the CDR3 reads CASRRDRGDYGYTF. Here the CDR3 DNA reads TGTGCCAGCAGGAGGGACAGGGGCGACTATGGCTACACCTTC.

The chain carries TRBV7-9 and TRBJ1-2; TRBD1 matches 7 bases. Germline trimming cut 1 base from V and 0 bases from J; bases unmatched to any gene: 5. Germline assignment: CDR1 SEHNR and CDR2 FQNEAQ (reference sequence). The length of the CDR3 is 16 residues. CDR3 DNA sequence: TGTGCCAGCAGCTTAGTTAGGGGACAGCCTAACTATGGCTACACCTTC. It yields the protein CASSLVRGQPNYGYTF.

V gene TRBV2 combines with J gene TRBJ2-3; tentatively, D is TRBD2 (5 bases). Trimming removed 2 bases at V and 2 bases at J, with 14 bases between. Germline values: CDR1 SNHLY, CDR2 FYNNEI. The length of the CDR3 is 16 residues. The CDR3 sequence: CASSESVGIYTDTQYF. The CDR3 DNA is TGTGCCAGCAGTGAATCGGTCGGGATATACACAGATACGCAGTATTTT.

The CDR3 sequence is CASSYSSGGQAYGYTF. CDR3 in DNA: TGTGCCAGCAGTTACTCCTCCGGGGGACAGGCCTATGGCTACACCTTC. This chain joins TRBV6-5 and TRBJ1-2; 8 nucleotides match TRBD1. The germline gives CDR1 MNHEY, CDR2 SVGAGI. CDR3 length equals 16 residues. V shed 0 bases, J shed 4 bases, and the junction held 7 bases outside the gene matches.

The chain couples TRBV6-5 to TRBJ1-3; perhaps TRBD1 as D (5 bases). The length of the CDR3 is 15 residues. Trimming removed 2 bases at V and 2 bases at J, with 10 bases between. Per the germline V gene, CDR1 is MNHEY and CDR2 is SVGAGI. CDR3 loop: CASSYGGSAGNTIYF. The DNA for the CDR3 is TGTGCCAGCAGTTACGGGGGGAGCGCTGGAAACACCATATATTTT.

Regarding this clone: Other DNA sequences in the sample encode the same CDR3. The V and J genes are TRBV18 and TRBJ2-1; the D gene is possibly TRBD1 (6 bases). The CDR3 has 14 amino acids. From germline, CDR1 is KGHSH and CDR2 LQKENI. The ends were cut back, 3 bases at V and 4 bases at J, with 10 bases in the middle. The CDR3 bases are TGTGCCAGCTCACCCCCCACAGGGTACAATGAGCAGTTCTTC. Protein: CASSPPTGYNEQFF. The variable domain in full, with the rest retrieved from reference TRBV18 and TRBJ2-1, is NAGVMQNPRHLVRRRGQEARLRCSPMKGHSHVYWYRQLPEEGLKFMVYLQKENIIDESGMPKERFSAEFPKEGPSILRIQQVVRGDSAAYFCASSPPTGYNEQFFGPGTRLTVL.

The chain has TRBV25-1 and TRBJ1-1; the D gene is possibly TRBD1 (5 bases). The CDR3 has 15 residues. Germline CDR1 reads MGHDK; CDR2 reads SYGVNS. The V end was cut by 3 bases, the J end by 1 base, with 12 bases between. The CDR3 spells CASSEGGLRNTEAFF. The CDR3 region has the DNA TGTGCCAGCAGTGAGGGGGGTCTTCGGAACACTGAAGCTTTCTTT.

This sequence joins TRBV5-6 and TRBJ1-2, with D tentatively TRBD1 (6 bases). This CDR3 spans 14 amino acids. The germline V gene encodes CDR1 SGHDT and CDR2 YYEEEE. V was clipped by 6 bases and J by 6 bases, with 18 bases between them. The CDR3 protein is CASTLRQTGHGYTF. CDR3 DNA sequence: TGTGCCAGCACTCTTCGCCAGACAGGTCATGGCTACACCTTC. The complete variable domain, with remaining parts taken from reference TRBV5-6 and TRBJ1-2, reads DAGVTQSPTHLIKTRGQQVTLRCSPKSGHDTVSWYQQALGQGPQFIFQYYEEEERQRGNFPDRFSGHQFPNYSSELNVNALLLGDSALYLCASTLRQTGHGYTFGSGTRLTVV.

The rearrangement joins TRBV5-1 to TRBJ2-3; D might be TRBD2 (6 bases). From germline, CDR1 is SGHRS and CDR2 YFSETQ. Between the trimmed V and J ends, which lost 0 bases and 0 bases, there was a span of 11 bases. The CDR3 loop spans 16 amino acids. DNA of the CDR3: TGCGCCAGCAGCTTGGCCGGTAGCGGTAGCACAGATACGCAGTATTTT. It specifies CASSLAGSGSTDTQYF.

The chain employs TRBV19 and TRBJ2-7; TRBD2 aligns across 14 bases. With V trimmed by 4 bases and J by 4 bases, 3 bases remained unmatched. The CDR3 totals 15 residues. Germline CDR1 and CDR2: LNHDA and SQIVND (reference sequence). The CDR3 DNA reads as TGTGCCAGTAGTAATCGACTAGCGGGAGGGTACGAGCAGTACTTC. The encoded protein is CASSNRLAGGYEQYF.

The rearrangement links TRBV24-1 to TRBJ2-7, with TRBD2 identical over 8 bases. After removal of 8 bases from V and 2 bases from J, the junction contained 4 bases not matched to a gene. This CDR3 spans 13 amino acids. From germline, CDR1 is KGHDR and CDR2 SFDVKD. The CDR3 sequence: CATKAGGTYEQYF. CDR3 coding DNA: TGTGCCACCAAGGCGGGAGGAACCTACGAGCAGTACTTC.

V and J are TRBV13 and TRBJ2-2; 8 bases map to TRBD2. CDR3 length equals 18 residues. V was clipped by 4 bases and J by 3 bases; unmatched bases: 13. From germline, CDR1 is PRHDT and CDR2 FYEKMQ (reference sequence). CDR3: CASSSGRSKREYTGELFF. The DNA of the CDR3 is TGTGCCAGCAGCTCAGGGCGCAGTAAGCGGGAGTACACCGGGGAGCTGTTTTTT. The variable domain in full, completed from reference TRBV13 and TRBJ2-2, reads AAGVIQSPRHLIKEKRETATLKCYPIPRHDTVYWYQQGPGQDPQFLISFYEKMQSDKGSIPDRFSAQQFSDYHSELNMSSLELGDSALYFCASSSGRSKREYTGELFFGEGSRLTVL.

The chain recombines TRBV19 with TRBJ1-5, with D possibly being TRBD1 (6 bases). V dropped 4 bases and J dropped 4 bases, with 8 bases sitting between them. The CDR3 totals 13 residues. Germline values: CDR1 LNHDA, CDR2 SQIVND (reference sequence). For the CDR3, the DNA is TGTGCCAGTAGTAAGGACAGAAATCAGCCCCAGCATTTT. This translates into CASSKDRNQPQHF.

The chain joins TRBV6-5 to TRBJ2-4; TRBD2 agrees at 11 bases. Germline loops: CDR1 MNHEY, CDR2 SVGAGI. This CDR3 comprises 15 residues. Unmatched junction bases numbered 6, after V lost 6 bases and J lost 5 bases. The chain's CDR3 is CASSRKTSGENIQYF. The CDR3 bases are TGTGCCAGCAGCCGTAAGACTAGCGGGGAAAACATTCAGTACTTC.

CDR3 bases: TGTGCCAGCAGCTTGACGGGGAGCACAGATACGCAGTATTTT. Residues: CASSLTGSTDTQYF. V and J are TRBV5-4 and TRBJ2-3; D is perhaps TRBD2 (5 bases). Between the trimmed V and J ends, which lost 1 base and 0 bases, there was a span of 6 bases. The CDR3 is 14 amino acids. CDR1 and CDR2 from the germline V gene are SGHNT and YYREEE (reference sequence).

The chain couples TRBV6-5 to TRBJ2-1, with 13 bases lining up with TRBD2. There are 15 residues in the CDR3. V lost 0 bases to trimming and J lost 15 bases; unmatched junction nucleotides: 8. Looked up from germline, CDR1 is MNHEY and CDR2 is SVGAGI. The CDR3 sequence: CASSYSRTSGSIWFF. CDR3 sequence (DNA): TGTGCCAGCAGTTACTCCCGGACTAGCGGGAGTATTTGGTTCTTC.

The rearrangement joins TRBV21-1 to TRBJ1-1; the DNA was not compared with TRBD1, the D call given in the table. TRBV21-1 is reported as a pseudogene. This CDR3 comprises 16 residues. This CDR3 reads CASSPGTGYPYAEAFF. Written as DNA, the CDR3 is TGTGCCAGCAGCCCCGGGACAGGGTATCCCTACGCTGAAGCTTTCTTT.

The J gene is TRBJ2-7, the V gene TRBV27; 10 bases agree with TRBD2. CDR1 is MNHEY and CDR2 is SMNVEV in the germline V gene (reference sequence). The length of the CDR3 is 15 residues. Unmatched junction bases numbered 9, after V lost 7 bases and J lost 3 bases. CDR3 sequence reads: CASKLTSGNLYEQYF. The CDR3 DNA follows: TGTGCCAGCAAACTAACTAGCGGGAATCTCTACGAGCAGTACTTC.

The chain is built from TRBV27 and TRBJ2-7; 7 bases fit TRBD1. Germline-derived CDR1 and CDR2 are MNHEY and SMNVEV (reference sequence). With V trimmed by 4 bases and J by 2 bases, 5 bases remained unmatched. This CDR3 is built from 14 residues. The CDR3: CASSSGDRAYEQYF. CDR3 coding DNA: TGTGCCAGCAGTTCAGGAGACAGGGCCTACGAGCAGTACTTC.

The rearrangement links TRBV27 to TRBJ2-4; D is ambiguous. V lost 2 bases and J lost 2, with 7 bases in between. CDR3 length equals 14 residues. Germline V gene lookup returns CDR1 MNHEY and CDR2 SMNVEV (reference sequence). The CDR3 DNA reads TGTGCCAGCAGTTTAAAGTACACCAAAAACATTCAGTACTTC. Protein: CASSLKYTKNIQYF.

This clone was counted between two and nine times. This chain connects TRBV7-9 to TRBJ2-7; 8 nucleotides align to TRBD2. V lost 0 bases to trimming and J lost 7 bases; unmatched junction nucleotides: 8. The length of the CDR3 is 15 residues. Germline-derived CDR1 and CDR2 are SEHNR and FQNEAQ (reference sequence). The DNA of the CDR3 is TGTGCCAGCAGCTTAGCTATGAGCGGGAGAAATGAGCAGTACTTC. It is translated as CASSLAMSGRNEQYF.

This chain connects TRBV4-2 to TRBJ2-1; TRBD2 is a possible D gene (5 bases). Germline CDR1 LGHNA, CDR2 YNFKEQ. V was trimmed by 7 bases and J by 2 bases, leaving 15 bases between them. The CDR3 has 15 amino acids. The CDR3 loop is CASMDWSLTYNEQFF. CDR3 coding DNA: TGTGCCAGCATGGACTGGTCGCTCACCTACAATGAGCAGTTCTTC.

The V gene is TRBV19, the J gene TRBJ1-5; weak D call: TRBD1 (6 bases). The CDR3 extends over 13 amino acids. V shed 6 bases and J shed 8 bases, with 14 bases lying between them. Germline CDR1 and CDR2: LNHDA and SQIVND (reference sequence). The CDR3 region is CASSWTAQEPQHF. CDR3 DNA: TGTGCCAGTAGCTGGACAGCCCAGGAGCCCCAGCATTTT.

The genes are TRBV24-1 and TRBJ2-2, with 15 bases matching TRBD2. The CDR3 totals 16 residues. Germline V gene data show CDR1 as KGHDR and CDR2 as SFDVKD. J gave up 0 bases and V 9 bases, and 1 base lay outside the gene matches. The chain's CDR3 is CATGTSGRTNTGELFF. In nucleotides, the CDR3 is TGTGCCACCGGGACTAGCGGGAGGACGAACACCGGGGAGCTGTTTTTT.

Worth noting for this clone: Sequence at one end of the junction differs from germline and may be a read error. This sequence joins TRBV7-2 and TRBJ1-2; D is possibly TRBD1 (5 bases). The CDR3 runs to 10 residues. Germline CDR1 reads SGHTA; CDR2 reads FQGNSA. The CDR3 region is CASSHWDSHF. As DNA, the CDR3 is TGTGCCAGCAGCCACTGGGACTCCCACTTC.

The CDR3, as DNA: TGTGCCAGCAGTGACGGGAACTCCTACGAGCAGTACTTC. Its protein is CASSDGNSYEQYF. The rearrangement links TRBV2 to TRBJ2-7; possibly TRBD2 for D (5 bases). With 3 bases removed from V and 0 bases from J, the gap between germline ends came to 6 bases. Germline CDR1 and CDR2: SNHLY and FYNNEI. The CDR3 has 13 residues.

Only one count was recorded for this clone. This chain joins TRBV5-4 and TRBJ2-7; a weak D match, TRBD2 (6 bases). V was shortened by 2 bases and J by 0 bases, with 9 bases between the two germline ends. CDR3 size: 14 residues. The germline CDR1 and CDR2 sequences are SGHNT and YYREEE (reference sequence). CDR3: CASSFGGYSYEQYF. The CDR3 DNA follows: TGTGCCAGCAGCTTCGGAGGGTACTCCTACGAGCAGTACTTC.

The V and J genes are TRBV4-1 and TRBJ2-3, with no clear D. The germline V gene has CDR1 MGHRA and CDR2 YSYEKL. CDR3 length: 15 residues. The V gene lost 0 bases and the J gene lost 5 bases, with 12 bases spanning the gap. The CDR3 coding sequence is TGCGCCAGCAGCCAAGATAGCCCACAAAGAGATACGCAGTATTTT. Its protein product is CASSQDSPQRDTQYF.

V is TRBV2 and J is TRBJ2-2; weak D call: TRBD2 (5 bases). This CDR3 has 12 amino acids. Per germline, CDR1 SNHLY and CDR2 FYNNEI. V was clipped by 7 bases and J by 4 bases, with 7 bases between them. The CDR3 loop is CASKRVTGELFF. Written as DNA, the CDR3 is TGTGCCAGCAAGAGGGTCACCGGGGAGCTGTTTTTT.

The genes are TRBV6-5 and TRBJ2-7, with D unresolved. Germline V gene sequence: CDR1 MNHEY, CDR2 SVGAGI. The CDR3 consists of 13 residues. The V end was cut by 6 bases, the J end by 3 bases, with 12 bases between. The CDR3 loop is CASSLPPGYEQYF. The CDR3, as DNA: TGTGCCAGCAGCCTGCCCCCGGGCTACGAGCAGTACTTC.